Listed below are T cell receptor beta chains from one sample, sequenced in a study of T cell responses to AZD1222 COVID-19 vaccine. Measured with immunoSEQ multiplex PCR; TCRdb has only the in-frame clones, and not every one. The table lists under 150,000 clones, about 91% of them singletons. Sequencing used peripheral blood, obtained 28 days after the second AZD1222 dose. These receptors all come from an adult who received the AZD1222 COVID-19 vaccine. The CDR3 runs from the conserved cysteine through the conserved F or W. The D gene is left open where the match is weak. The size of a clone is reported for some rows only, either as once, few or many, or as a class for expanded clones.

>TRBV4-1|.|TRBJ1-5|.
CASSQEGTDDQPQHF
TGCGCCAGCAGCCAAGAAGGGACGGACGATCAGCCCCAGCATTTT
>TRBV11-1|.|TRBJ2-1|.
CASSLGRSSREQFF
TGTGCCAGCAGCTTAGGACGCAGCAGCCGTGAGCAGTTCTTC
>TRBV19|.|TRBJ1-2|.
CASSPDNPRDYGYTF
TGTGCCAGTAGTCCCGATAACCCAAGAGACTATGGCTACACCTTC
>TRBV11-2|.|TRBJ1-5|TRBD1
CASTKDRDSNQPQHF
TGTGCCAGCACCAAGGACAGGGATAGCAATCAGCCCCAGCATTTT
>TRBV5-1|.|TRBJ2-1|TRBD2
CASRAPSGRSNEQFF
TGCGCCAGCAGGGCACCTAGCGGGAGGAGCAATGAGCAGTTCTTC
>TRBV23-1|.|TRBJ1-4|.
CASSQDSGEKLFF
TGCGCCAGCAGTCAGGACTCTGGGGAAAAACTGTTTTTT
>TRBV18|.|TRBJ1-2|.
CASSPNEAGNYYGYTF
TGTGCCAGCTCACCGAATGAGGCAGGGAACTACTATGGCTACACCTTC
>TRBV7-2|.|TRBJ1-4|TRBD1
CASSPRTGEGGLFF
TGTGCCAGCAGCCCCAGGACAGGGGAGGGAGGACTGTTTTTT
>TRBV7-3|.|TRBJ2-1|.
CASSLDSGAYNEQFF
TGTGCCAGCAGCTTAGACAGTGGGGCCTACAATGAGCAGTTCTTC
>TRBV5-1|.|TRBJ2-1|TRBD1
CASRLYQGAYDEQFF
TGCGCCAGCAGATTATACCAGGGGGCGTACGATGAGCAGTTCTTC
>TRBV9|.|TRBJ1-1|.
CASSVETTPNTEAFF
TGTGCCAGCAGCGTAGAGACAACCCCGAACACTGAAGCTTTCTTT
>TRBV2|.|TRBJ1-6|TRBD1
CASRNDRGNSPLHF
TGTGCCAGCCGCAATGACAGGGGTAATTCACCCCTCCACTTT
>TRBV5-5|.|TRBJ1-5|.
CASSPTVGQLNQPQHF
TGTGCCAGCAGCCCTACGGTGGGACAACTAAATCAGCCCCAGCATTTT
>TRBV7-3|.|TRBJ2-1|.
CASSFQGPNNEQFF
TGTGCCAGCAGCTTCCAGGGGCCAAACAATGAGCAGTTCTTC
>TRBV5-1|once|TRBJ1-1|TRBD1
CASRGTGPSGGAFF
TGCGCCAGCAGAGGGACAGGGCCTTCCGGTGGAGCTTTCTTT
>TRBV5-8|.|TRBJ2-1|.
CASSPDYYNEQFF
TGTGCCAGCAGCCCCGACTACTACAATGAGCAGTTCTTC
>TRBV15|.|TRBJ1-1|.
CATSRTESRAEAFF
TGTGCCACCAGCAGAACCGAGAGTCGAGCTGAAGCTTTCTTT
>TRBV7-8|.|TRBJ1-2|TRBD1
CASSLAGTVRGYTF
TGTGCCAGCAGCTTAGCCGGGACAGTGCGTGGCTACACCTTC
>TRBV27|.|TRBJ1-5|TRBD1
CASGVYNTRQGYQPQHF
TGTGCCAGCGGAGTTTATAACACCCGACAGGGGTATCAGCCCCAGCATTTT
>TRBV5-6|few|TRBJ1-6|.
CASSLQDNSPLHF
TGTGCCAGCAGCTTACAGGATAATTCACCCCTCCACTTT
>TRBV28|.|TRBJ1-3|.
CASSLGRPSGNTIYF
TGTGCCAGCAGTTTAGGTCGGCCGTCTGGAAACACCATATATTTT
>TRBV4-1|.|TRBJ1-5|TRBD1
CASSHPPGQGAANQPQHF
TGCGCCAGCAGCCATCCTCCGGGACAGGGGGCCGCGAATCAGCCCCAGCATTTT
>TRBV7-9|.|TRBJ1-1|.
CASSSLGYTEAFF
TGTGCCAGCAGCTCCCTGGGGTACACTGAAGCTTTCTTT
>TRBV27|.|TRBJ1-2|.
CASSPTPLLPIYYGYTF
TGTGCCAGCAGTCCCACCCCGTTACTCCCGATTTACTATGGCTACACCTTC
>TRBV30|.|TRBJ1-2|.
CAWSPQGGYGYTF
TGTGCCTGGAGTCCACAGGGAGGGTATGGCTACACCTTC
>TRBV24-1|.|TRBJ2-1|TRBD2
CATSDSGTSFEQFF
TGTGCCACCAGTGATTCCGGGACTAGCTTTGAGCAGTTCTTC
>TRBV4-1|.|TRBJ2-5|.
CASSSHRGGVETQYF
TGCGCCAGCAGCTCACACAGGGGAGGGGTGGAGACCCAGTACTTC
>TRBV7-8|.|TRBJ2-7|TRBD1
CASSPLPGGSYEQYF
TGTGCCAGCAGCCCCCTGCCAGGGGGCTCCTACGAGCAGTACTTC
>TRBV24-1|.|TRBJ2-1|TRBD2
CATTSGLAGGNEQFF
TGTGCCACCACTTCAGGACTAGCGGGGGGCAATGAGCAGTTCTTC